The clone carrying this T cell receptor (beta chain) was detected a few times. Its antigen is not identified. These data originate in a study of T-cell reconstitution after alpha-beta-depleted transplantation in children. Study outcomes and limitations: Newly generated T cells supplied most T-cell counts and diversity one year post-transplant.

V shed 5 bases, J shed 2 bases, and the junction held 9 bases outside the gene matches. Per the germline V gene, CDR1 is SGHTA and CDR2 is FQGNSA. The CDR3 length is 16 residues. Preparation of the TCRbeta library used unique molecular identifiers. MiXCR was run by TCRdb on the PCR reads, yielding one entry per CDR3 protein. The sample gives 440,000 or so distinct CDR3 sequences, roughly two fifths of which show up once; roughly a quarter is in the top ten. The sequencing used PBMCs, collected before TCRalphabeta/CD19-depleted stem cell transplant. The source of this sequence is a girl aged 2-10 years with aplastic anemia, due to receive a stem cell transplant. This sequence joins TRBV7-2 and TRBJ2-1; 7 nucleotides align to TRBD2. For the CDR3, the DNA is TGTGCCAGCAGCGTCCGACTAGCCGAGCCCTACAATGAGCAGTTCTTC. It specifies CASSVRLAEPYNEQFF.